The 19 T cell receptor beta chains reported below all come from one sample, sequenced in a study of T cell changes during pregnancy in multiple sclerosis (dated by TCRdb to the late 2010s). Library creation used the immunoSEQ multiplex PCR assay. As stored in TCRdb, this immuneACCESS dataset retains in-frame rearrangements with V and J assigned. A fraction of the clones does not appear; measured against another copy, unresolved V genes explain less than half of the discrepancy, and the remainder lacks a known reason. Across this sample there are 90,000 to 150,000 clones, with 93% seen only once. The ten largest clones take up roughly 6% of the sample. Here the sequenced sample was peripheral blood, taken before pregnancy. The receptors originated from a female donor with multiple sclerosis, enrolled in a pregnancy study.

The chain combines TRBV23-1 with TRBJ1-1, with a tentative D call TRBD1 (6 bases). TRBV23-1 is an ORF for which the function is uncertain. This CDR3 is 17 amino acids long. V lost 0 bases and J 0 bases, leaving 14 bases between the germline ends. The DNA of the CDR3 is TGCGCCAGCAGTCAATCGTTTTTGGGGGCTCTGAACACTGAAGCTTTCTTT. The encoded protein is CASSQSFLGALNTEAFF.

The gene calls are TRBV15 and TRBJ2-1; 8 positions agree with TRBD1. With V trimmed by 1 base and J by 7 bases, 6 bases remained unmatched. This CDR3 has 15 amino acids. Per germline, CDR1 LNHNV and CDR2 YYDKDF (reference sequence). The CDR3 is CATSRARDRGNEQFF. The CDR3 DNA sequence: TGTGCCACCAGCAGAGCAAGAGACAGGGGTAATGAGCAGTTCTTC.

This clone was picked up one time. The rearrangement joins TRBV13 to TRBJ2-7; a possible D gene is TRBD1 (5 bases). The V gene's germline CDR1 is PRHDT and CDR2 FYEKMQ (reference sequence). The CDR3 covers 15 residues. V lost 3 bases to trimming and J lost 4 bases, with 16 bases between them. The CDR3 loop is CASSFGVNTGYEQYF. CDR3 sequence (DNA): TGTGCCAGCAGCTTTGGGGTAAACACAGGTTACGAGCAGTACTTC.

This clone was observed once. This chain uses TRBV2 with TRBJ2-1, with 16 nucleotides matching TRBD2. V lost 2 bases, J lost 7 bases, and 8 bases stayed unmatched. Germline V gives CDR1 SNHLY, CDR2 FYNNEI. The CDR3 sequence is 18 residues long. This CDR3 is CASSELGTSGGAPNEQFF. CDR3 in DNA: TGTGCCAGCAGTGAACTGGGGACTAGCGGGGGGGCACCGAATGAGCAGTTCTTC.

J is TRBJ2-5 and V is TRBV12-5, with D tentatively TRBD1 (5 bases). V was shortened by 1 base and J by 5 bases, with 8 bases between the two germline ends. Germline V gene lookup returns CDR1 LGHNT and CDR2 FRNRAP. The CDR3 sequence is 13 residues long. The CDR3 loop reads CASGLGAGETQYF. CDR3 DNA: TGTGCTAGTGGTTTGGGGGCAGGGGAGACCCAGTACTTC.

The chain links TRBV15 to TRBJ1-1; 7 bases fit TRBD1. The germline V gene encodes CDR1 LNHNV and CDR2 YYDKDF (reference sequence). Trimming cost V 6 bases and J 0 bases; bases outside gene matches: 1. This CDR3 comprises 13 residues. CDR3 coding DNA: TGTGCCACCAGGGGACAGATGAACACTGAAGCTTTCTTT. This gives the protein CATRGQMNTEAFF.

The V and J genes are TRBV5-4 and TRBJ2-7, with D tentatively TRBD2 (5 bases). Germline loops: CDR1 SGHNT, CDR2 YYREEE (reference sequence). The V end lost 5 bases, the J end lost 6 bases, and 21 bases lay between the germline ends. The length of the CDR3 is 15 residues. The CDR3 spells CASRDSTRRVGEQYF. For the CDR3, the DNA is TGTGCCAGCAGGGATTCTACTAGAAGGGTCGGCGAGCAGTACTTC.

CDR3 coding DNA: TGTGCCAGCAACTGGCCGGGCAGGGGCTATGGCTACACCTTC. It encodes CASNWPGRGYGYTF. This chain joins TRBV28 and TRBJ1-2, with D perhaps matching TRBD1 (6 bases). Per germline, CDR1 MDHEN and CDR2 SYDVKM. Trimming removed 7 bases at V and 4 bases at J, with 16 bases between. This CDR3 comprises 14 residues.

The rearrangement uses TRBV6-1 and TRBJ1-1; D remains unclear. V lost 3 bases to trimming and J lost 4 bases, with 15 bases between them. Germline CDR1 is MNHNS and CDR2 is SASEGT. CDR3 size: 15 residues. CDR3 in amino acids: CASSDSGLAGTEAFF. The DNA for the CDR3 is TGTGCCAGCAGTGATTCTGGCCTTGCGGGCACTGAAGCTTTCTTT.

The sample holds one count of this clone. CDR3 sequence reads: CSVLPTSPSSYEQYF. The CDR3 region has the DNA TGCAGCGTCTTACCTACTAGTCCGAGCTCCTACGAGCAGTACTTC. The chain uses TRBV29-1 and TRBJ2-7; possibly TRBD2 for D (5 bases). V dropped 6 bases and J dropped 0 bases, with 18 bases sitting between them. The CDR3 is made up of 15 amino acids. CDR1 and CDR2 from the germline V gene are SQVTM and ANQGSEA.

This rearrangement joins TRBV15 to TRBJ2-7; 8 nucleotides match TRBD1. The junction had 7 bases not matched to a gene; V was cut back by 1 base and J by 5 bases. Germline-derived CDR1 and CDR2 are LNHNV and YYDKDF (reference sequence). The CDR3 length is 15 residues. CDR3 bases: TGTGCCACCAGCAGAGGGGGCAGGGGGCTCAACGAGCAGTACTTC. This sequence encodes CATSRGGRGLNEQYF.

The CDR3 coding sequence is TGTGCCAGCAGCGTGGGGTTGACAGGGATCTACAATGAGCAGTTCTTC. Translation: CASSVGLTGIYNEQFF. The V and J genes are TRBV9 and TRBJ2-1; 7 nucleotides agree with TRBD1. V lost 2 bases and J lost 3; bases outside the gene matches: 8. CDR1 SGDLS and CDR2 YYNGEE come from the germline V gene. CDR3 size: 16 residues.

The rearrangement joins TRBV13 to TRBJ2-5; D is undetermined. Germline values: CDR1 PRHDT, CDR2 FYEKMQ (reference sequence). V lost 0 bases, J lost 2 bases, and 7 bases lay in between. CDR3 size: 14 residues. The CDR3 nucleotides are TGTGCCAGCAGCTTAGGCCGTCGGCAAGAGACCCAGTACTTC. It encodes CASSLGRRQETQYF.

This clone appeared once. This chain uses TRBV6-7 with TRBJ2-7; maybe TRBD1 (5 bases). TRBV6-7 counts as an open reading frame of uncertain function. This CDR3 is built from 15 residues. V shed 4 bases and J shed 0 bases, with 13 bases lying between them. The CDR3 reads CASSFSDRISYEQYF. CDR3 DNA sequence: TGTGCCAGCAGTTTCTCCGACAGAATCTCCTACGAGCAGTACTTC.

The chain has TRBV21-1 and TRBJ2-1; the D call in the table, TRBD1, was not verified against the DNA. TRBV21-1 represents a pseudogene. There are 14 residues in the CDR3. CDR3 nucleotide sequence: TGTGCCAGCAGCGGGAAGGACACCCGGAATGAGCAGTTCTTC. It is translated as CASSGKDTRNEQFF.

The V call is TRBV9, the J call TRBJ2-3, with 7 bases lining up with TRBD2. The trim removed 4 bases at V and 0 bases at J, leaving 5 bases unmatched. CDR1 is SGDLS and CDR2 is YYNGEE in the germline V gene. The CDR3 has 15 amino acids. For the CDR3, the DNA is TGTGCCAGCAGCCTTACTAGCGCTAGCACAGATACGCAGTATTTT. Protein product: CASSLTSASTDTQYF. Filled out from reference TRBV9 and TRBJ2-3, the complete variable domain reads DSGVTQTPKHLITATGQRVTLRCSPRSGDLSVYWYQQSLDQGLQFLIQYYNGEERAKGNILERFSAQQFPDLHSELNLSSLELGDSALYFCASSLTSASTDTQYFGPGTRLTVL.

This CDR3 is CASSLEGAQGSTALHF. The CDR3 DNA sequence: TGTGCCAGCAGCTTGGAGGGGGCACAGGGTTCAACAGCCCTCCACTTT. The chain recombines TRBV5-8 with TRBJ1-6; 7 positions agree with TRBD1. Germline V lookup: CDR1 SGHTS, CDR2 YDEGEE. The CDR3 length is 16 residues. Unmatched junction bases numbered 14, after V lost 0 bases and J lost 14 bases.

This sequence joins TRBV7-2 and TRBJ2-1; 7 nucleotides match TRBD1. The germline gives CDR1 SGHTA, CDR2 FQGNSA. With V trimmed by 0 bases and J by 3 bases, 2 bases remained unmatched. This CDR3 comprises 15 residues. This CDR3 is CASSLAPGGYNEQFF. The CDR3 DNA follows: TGTGCCAGCAGCTTAGCCCCAGGGGGCTACAATGAGCAGTTCTTC.

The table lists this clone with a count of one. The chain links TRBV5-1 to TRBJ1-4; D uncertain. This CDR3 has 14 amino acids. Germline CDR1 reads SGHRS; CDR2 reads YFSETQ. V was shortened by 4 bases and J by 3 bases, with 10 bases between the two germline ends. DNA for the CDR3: TGCGCCAGCAGCGCTGCCGTAGCTAATGAAAAACTGTTTTTT. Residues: CASSAAVANEKLFF.